This T cell receptor (beta chain) stems from a study of yellow fever vaccine responses in identical twins. V was pared by 0 bases and J by 4 bases, with 3 bases of the junction left unmatched. The CDR3 is 18 amino acids. CDR1 is LGHNA and CDR2 is YNFKEQ in the germline V gene. From the RT-PCR reads, TCRdb called clonotypes with MiXCR, one entry per CDR3 protein. Of about 6,400 distinct CDR3 sequences in the sample, 80% to 85% were seen once. A remark on this clonotype: What it recognizes is unknown.

Whole-study results and caveats: Convergence reportedly seemed to mark part of the twins' vaccine T cell response, with personalization marking the rest.

The starting material was T cells from blood (PBMCs), unsorted or a sorted subset (not recorded which), obtained before or after yellow fever vaccination (not recorded which). The V and J genes are TRBV4-2 and TRBJ2-1; 16 bases are shared with TRBD2. This TCR came from a woman aged 18-35 years who received the yellow fever vaccine. The CDR3, as DNA: TGTGCCAGCAGCCAAGAGGGGACTAGCGGGGGGGCATACAATGAGCAGTTCTTC. This gives the protein CASSQEGTSGGAYNEQFF.